The entry that follows covers one T cell receptor (beta chain) sequence. This sample is part of a study of T cells in Graves' hyperthyroidism and ophthalmopathy. The CDR3 has 16 amino acids. The V and J ends lost 0 bases and 4 bases, in that order; junction bases with no gene match: 6. The germline gives CDR1 SGHRS, CDR2 YFSETQ. Using RNA transcripts as the source, TCR beta CDR3 regions were amplified. The HTBI primer set served for first-round RT-PCR of the TCR CDR3. TCRdb reanalysed the multiplex PCR reads using MiXCR and keeps one entry per CDR3 protein. Here the sample spans roughly 280,000 distinct CDR3 sequences, over 20% being singletons.

The sample comprised blood. The chain employs TRBV5-1 and TRBJ2-5; 10 bases map to TRBD2. This TCR was recovered from a man aged 30 to 45 with Graves' ophthalmopathy. Here the CDR3 DNA reads TGCGCCAGCAGCTTGGGCGGGACTAGCGCCATAGAGACCCAGTACTTC. Its translation is CASSLGGTSAIETQYF. The full variable domain, rest sourced from reference TRBV5-1 and TRBJ2-5, is KAGVTQTPRYLIKTRGQQVTLSCSPISGHRSVSWYQQTPGQGLQFLFEYFSETQRNKGNFPGRFSGRQFSNSRSEMNVSTLELGDSALYLCASSLGGTSAIETQYFGPGTRLLVL.